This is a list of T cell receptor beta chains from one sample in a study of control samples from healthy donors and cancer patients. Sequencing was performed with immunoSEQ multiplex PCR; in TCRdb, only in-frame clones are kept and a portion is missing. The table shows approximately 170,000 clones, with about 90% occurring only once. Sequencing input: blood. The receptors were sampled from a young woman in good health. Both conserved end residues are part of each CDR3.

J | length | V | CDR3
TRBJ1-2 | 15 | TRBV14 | CASSQGRTANYGYTF
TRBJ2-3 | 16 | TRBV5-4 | CASSLAGGRVADTQYF
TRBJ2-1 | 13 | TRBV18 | CASAEGTVRRQFF
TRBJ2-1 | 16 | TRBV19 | CASSIAGLAGGSEQFF
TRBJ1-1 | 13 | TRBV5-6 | CASSLVRGGEAFF
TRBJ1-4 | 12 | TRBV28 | CAEGAGNEKLFF
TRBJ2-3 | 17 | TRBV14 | CASSQGGTSGSMYTQYF
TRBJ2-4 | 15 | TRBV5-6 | CASTNPLLAKNIQYF
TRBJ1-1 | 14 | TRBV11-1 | CASSLRRLNTEAFF
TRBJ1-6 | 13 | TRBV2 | CASSGAVHSPLHF
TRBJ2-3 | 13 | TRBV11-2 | CASILSGTDTQYF
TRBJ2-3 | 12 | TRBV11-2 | CASSQRSEAQYF
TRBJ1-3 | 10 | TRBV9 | CASSGPDIYF
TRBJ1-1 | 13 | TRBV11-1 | CASSLLGNTEAFF
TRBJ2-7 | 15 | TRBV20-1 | CSASLRTSGDYEQYF
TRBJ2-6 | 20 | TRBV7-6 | CASSLAGRSAHSSGANVLTF
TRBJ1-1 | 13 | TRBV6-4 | CASSDGGGTEAFF
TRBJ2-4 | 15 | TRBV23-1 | CASSQSNGGENIQYF
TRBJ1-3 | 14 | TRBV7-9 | CASGETGAGNTIYF
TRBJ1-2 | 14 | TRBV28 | CASSLDRAAYGYTF
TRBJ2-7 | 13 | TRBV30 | CAWSRRDRYEQYF
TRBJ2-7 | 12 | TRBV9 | CASSPIWYEQYF
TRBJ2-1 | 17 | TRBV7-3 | CASSQVPRLAGGNEQFF
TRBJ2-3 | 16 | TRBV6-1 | CASSEATGEGTDTQYF
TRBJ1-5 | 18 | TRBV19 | CASSVSGTGTLGNQPQHF
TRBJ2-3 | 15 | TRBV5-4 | CASRGTSGSRDTQYF
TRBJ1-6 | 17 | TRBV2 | CASSTPGTQVYNSPLHF
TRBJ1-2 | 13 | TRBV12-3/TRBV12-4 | CASSLGGVTGYTF
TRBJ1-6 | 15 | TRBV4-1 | CASSQDLYYNSPLHF
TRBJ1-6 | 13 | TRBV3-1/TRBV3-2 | CASSQGYNSPLHF
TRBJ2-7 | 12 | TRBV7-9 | CASSFGSNEQYF
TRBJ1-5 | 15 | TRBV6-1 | CASSERITHNQPQHF
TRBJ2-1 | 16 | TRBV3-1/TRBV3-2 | CASRAGGPGQGYEQFF
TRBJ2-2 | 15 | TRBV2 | CATKPGTANTGELFF
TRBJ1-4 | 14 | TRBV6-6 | CASSYVGGNEKLFF
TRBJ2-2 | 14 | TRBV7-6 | CASSREGVSGELFF
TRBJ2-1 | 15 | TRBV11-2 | CASSLVGQGGHEQFF
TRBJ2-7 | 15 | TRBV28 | CASSYWTGRTYEQYF
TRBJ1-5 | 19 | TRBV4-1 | CASSQDGDNSVVGNQPQHF
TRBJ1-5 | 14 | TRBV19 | CASSIVDRSQPQHF
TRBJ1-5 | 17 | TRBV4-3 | CASSQDAQGGSNQPQHF
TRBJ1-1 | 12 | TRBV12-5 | CASGSGPSKAFF
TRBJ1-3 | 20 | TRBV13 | CASSHGQDPSRTWPGNTIYF
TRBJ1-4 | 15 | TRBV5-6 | CASSDAVGGYEKLFF
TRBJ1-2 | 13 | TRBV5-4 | CASSPLIGRGYTF
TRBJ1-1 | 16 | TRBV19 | CASSIGLSAMNTEAFF
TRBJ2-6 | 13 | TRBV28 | CASSFSGANVLTF
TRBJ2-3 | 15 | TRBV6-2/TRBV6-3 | CASSYGQGYTDTQYF
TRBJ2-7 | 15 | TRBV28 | CASRIGAGGSYEQYF
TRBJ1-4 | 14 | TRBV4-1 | CASSQEATGEKLFF
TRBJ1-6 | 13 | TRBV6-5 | CASSQGGGSPLHF
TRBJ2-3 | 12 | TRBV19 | CASKLGGDTQYF
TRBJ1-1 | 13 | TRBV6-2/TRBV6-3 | CASSSLGNTEAFF